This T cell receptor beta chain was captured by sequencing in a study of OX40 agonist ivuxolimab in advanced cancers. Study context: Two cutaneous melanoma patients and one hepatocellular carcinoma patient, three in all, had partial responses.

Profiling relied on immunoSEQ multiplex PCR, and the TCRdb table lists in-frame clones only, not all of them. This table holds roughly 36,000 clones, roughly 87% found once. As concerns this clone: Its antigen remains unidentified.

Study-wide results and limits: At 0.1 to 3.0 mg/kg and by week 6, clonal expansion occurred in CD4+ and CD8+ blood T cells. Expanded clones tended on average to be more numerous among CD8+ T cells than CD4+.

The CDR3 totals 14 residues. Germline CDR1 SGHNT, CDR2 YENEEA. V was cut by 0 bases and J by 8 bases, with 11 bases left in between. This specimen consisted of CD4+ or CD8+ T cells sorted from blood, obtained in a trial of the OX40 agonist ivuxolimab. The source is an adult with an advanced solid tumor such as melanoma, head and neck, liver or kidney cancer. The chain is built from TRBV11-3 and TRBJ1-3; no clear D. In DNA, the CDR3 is TGTGCCAGCAGCTTAGAGGTCTACAGTGACACCATATATTTT. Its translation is CASSLEVYSDTIYF.